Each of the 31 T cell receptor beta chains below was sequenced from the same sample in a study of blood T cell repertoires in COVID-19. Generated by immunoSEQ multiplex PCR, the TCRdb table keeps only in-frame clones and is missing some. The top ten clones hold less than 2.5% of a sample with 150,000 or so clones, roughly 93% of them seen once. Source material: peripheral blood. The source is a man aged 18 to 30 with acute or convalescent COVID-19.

The CDR3 protein is CATLLLAGSGGTQYF. The CDR3 DNA is TGTGCCACCCTTCTCTTAGCGGGATCCGGCGGGACGCAGTATTTT. The gene calls are TRBV27 and TRBJ2-3, with TRBD2 matching over 8 bases. V trimming: 10 bases; J trimming: 9 bases; junction bases outside the gene matches: 18. Germline CDR1 and CDR2: MNHEY and SMNVEV (reference sequence). The CDR3 is 15 amino acids.

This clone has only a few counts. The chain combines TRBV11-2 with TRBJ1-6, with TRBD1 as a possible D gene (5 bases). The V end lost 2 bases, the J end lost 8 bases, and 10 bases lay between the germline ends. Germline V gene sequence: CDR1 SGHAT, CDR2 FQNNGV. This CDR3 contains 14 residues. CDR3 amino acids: CASSLHGGDSPLHF. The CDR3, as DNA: TGTGCCAGCAGCTTACACGGGGGTGATTCACCCCTCCACTTT. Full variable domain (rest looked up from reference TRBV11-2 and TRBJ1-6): EAGVAQSPRYKIIEKRQSVAFWCNPISGHATLYWYQQILGQGPKLLIQFQNNGVVDDSQLPKDRFSAERLKGVDSTLKIQPAKLEDSAVYLCASSLHGGDSPLHFGNGTRLTVT.

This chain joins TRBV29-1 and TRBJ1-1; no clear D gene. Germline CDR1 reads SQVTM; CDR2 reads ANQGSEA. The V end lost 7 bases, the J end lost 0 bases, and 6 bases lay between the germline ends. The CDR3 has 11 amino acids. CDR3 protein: CSGLLNTEAFF. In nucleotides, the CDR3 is TGCAGCGGACTCCTGAACACTGAAGCTTTCTTT.

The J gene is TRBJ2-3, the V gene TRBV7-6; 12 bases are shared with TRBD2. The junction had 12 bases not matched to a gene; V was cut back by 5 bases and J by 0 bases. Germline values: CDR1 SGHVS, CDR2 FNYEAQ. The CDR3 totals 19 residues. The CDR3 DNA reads TGTGCCAGCAGCAGCTGGACTAGCGGGGATTTCTCTAGCACAGATACGCAGTATTTT. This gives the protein CASSSWTSGDFSSTDTQYF.

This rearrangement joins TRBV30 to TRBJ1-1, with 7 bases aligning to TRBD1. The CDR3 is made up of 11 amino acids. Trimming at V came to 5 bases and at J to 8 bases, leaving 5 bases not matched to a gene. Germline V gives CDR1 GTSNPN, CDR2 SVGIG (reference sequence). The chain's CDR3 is CAWAGTAEAFF. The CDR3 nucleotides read TGTGCCTGGGCCGGGACAGCCGAAGCTTTCTTT.

CDR3 in amino acids: CASSLGTGPSPLHF. CDR3 DNA: TGCGCCAGCAGCTTGGGGACAGGGCCCTCACCCCTCCACTTT. The chain employs TRBV5-1 and TRBJ1-6, with 8 bases identical to TRBD1. This CDR3 is 14 amino acids long. The V segment lost 0 bases and the J segment 10 bases; nucleotides outside the gene matches: 3. CDR1 is SGHRS and CDR2 is YFSETQ in the germline V gene. The entire variable domain, with the rest obtained from reference TRBV5-1 and TRBJ1-6, is as follows: KAGVTQTPRYLIKTRGQQVTLSCSPISGHRSVSWYQQTPGQGLQFLFEYFSETQRNKGNFPGRFSGRQFSNSRSEMNVSTLELGDSALYLCASSLGTGPSPLHFGNGTRLTVT.

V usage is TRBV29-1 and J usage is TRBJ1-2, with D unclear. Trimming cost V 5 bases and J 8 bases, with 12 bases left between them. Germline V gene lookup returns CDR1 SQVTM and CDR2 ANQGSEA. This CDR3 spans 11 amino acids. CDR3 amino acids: CSVNLGEGYTF. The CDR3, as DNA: TGCAGCGTTAACCTGGGAGAGGGCTACACCTTC.

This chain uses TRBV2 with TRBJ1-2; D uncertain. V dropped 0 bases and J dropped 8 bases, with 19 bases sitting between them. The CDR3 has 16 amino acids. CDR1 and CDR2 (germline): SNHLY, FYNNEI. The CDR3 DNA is TGTGCCAGCAGTGAAGCGGGCCTCGCTCCGGGAGGGGGCTACACCTTC. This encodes CASSEAGLAPGGGYTF.

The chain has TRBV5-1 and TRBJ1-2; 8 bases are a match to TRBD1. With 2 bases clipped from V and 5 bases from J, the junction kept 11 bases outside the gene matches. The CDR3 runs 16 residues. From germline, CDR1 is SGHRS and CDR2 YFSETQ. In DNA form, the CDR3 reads TGCGCCAGCAGCTTTCCCGGACAGGGAAGGGGGTATGGCTACACCTTC. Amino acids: CASSFPGQGRGYGYTF.

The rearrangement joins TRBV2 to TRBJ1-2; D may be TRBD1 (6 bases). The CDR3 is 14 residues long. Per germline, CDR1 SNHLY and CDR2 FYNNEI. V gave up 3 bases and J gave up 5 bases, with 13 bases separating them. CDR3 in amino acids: CASSDSGGPYGYTF. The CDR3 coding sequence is TGTGCCAGCAGTGATTCGGGGGGGCCTTATGGCTACACCTTC. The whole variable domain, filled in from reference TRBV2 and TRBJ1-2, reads EPEVTQTPSHQVTQMGQEVILRCVPISNHLYFYWYRQILGQKVEFLVSFYNNEISEKSEIFDDQFSVERPDGSNFTLKIRSTKLEDSAMYFCASSDSGGPYGYTFGSGTRLTVV.

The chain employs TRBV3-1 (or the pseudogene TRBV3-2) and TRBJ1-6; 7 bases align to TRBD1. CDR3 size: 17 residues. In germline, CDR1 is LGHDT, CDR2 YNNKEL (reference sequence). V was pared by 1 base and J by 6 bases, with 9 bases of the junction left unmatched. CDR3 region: CASSQGDSRLTNSPLHF. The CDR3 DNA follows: TGTGCCAGCAGCCAAGGGGACAGTCGGTTGACTAATTCACCCCTCCACTTT.

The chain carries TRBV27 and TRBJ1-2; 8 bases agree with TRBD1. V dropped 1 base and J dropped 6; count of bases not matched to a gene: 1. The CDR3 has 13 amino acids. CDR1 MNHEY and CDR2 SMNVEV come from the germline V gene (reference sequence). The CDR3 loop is CASSLLTGDGYTF. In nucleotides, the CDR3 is TGTGCCAGCAGTTTATTGACAGGGGATGGCTACACCTTC.

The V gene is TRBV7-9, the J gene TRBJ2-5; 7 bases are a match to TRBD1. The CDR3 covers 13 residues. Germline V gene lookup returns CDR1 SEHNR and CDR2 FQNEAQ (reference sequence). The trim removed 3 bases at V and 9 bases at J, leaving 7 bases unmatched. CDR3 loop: CASSLGTEVAQYF. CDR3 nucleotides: TGTGCCAGCAGCTTGGGGACAGAAGTGGCCCAGTACTTC.

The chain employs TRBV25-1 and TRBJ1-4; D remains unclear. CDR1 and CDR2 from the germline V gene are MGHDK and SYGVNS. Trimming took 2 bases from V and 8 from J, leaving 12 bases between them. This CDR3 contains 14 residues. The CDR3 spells CASSEPGASEKLFF. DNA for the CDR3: TGTGCCAGCAGTGAACCGGGTGCTAGCGAAAAACTGTTTTTT.

CDR3: CASSEAATYEQYF. Here the CDR3 DNA reads TGTGCCAGCAGTGAAGCAGCAACCTACGAGCAGTACTTC. The chain joins TRBV6-1 to TRBJ2-7, with D unclear. Germline CDR1 is MNHNS and CDR2 is SASEGT. This CDR3 has 13 amino acids. Trimming took 0 bases from V and 2 from J, leaving 5 bases between them.

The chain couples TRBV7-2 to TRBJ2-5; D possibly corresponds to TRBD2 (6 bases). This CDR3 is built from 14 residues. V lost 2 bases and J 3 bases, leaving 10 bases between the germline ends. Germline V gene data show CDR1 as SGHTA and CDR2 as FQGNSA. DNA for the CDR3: TGTGCCAGCAGCTTATTCGGCGGGGAAGAGACCCAGTACTTC. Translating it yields CASSLFGGEETQYF. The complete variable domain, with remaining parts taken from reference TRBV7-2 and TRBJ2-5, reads GAGVSQSPSNKVTEKGKDVELRCDPISGHTALYWYRQSLGQGLEFLIYFQGNSAPDKSGLPSDRFSAERTGGSVSTLTIQRTQQEDSAVYLCASSLFGGEETQYFGPGTRLLVL.

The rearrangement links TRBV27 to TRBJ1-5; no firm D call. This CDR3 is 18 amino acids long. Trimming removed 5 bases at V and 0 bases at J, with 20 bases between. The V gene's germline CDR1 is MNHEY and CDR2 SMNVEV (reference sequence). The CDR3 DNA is TGTGCCAGCAGTCGGGGTACCCAGAATAGATATAGCAATCAGCCCCAGCATTTT. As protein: CASSRGTQNRYSNQPQHF.

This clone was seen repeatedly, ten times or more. The chain's CDR3 is CASSRRTGTANTGELFF. Written as DNA, the CDR3 is TGTGCCAGCTCACGGAGAACCGGGACAGCGAACACCGGGGAGCTGTTTTTT. The chain recombines TRBV18 with TRBJ2-2; 7 bases line up with TRBD1. The trim removed 4 bases at V and 0 bases at J, leaving 8 bases unmatched. Germline V gene sequence: CDR1 KGHSH, CDR2 LQKENI. This CDR3 comprises 17 residues.

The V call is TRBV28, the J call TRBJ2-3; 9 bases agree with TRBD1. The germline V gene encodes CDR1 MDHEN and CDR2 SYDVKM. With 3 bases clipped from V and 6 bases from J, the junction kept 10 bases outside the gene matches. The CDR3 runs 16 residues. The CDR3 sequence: CASSLVLTGGADTQYF. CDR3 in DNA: TGTGCCAGCAGTTTGGTTTTAACAGGGGGCGCGGATACGCAGTATTTT.

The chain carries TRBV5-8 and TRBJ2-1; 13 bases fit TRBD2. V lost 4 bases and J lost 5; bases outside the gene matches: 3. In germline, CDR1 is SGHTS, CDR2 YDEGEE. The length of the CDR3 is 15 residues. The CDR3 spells CASSPGTSGNNEQFF. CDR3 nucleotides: TGTGCCAGCAGCCCCGGGACTAGCGGGAACAATGAGCAGTTCTTC.

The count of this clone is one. The CDR3 protein is CASSPARPGNTIYF. The CDR3 coding sequence is TGTGCCAGCAGCCCCGCGCGTCCTGGAAACACCATATATTTT. The rearrangement uses TRBV11-2 and TRBJ1-3; no reliable D call. The CDR3 contains 14 residues. Germline-derived CDR1 and CDR2 are SGHAT and FQNNGV. V was shortened by 5 bases and J by 2 bases, with 10 bases between the two germline ends.

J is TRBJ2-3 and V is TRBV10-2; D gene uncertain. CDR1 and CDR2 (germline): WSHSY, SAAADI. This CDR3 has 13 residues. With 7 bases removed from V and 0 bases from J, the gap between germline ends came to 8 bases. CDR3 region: CASNAMSTDTQYF. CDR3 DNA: TGCGCCAGCAACGCGATGAGCACAGATACGCAGTATTTT.

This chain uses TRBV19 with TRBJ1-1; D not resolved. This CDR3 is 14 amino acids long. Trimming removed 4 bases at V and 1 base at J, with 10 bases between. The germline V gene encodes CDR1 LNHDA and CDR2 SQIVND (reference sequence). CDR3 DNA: TGTGCCAGTAGTAACGTGGGCCGGAACACTGAAGCTTTCTTT. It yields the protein CASSNVGRNTEAFF.

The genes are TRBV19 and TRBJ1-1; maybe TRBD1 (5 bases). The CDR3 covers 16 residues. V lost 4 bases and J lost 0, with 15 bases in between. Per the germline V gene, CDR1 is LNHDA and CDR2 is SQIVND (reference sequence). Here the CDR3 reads CASSRGGAEMNTEAFF. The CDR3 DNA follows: TGTGCCAGTAGTAGAGGAGGGGCCGAAATGAACACTGAAGCTTTCTTT.

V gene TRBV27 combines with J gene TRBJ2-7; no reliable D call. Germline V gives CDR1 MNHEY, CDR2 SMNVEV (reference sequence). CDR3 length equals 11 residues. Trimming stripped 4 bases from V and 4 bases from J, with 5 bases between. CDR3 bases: TGTGCCAGCAGTTCCAGTTACGAGCAGTACTTC. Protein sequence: CASSSSYEQYF.

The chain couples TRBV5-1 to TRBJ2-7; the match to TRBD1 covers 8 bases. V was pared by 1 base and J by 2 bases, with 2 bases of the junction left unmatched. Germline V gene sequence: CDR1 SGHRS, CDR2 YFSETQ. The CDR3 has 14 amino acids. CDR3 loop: CASSLTGGTYEQYF. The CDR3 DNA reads TGCGCCAGCAGCTTGACAGGGGGAACCTACGAGCAGTACTTC.

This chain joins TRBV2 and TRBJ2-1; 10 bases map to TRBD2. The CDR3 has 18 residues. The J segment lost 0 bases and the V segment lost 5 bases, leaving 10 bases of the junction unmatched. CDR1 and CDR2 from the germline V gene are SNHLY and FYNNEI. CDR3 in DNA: TGTGCCAGCAGTCTCGTAGGAGCGGGAGGGATCTCCTACAATGAGCAGTTCTTC. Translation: CASSLVGAGGISYNEQFF.

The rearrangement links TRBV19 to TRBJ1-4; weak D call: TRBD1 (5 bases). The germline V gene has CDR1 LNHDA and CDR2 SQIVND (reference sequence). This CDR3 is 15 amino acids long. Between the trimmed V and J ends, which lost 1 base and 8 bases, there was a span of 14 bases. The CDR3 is CASSIVAGGEEKLFF. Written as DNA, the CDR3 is TGTGCCAGTAGTATAGTGGCAGGAGGGGAAGAAAAACTGTTTTTT.

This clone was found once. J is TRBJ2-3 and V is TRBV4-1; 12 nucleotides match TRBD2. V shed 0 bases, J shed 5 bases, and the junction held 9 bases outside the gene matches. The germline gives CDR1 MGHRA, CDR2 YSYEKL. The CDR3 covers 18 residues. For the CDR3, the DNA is TGCGCCAGCAGCCAAGATCAACCGACTAGCGGGGGAAGAGATACGCAGTATTTT. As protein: CASSQDQPTSGGRDTQYF.

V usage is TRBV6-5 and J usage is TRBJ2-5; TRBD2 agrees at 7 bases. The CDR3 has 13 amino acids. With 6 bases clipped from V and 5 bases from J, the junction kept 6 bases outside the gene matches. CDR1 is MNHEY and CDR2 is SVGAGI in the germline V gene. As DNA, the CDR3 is TGTGCCAGCAGCTTGAGCGGGAAGGAGACCCAGTACTTC. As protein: CASSLSGKETQYF.

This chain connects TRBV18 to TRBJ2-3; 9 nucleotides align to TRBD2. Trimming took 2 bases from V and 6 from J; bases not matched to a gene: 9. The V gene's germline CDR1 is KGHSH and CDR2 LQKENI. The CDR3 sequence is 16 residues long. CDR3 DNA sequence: TGTGCCAGCTCACCAACGGCTAGCGGGGTCAGGGATACGCAGTATTTT. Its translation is CASSPTASGVRDTQYF. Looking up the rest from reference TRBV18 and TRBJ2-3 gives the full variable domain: NAGVMQNPRHLVRRRGQEARLRCSPMKGHSHVYWYRQLPEEGLKFMVYLQKENIIDESGMPKERFSAEFPKEGPSILRIQQVVRGDSAAYFCASSPTASGVRDTQYFGPGTRLTVL.